This TCR beta chain originates from a study of patients and donors after allogeneic stem cell transplantation. This clonotype was picked up a small number of times. V trimming: 4 bases; J trimming: 7 bases; junction bases outside the gene matches: 9. The CDR3 loop spans 17 amino acids. TCRdb passed the RT-PCR reads through MiXCR, listing each CDR3 protein once. The sample lists 900,000 to 1,000,000 distinct CDR3 sequences; about a sixth were seen once. Material for sequencing was blood, either unsorted or a sorted T cell fraction (not recorded which). The receptor was isolated from a human donor who was either an allogeneic HSCT recipient or a stem cell or donor lymphocyte infusion donor (not recorded which). It is not recorded whose cells these are; they may come from a transplant donor. V is TRBV12-3 or TRBV12-4 and J is TRBJ2-2; 13 bases are shared with TRBD2. CDR3 loop: CASSSKLAGGPNGELFF. CDR3 DNA sequence: TGTGCCAGCAGTTCCAAACTAGCGGGGGGGCCGAACGGGGAGCTGTTTTTT.